These 5 T cell receptor beta chains were sequenced from one sample in a study of patients and donors after allogeneic stem cell transplantation. TCRdb re-called the RT-PCR reads with MiXCR, one entry per CDR3 protein. The sample contains a few hundred thousand distinct CDR3 sequences, 14% of which appear only once. Material: blood, either unsorted or a sorted T cell fraction (not recorded which). These receptors all stem from a human donor who was either an allogeneic HSCT recipient or a stem cell or donor lymphocyte infusion donor (not recorded which). It is not recorded whose cells these are; they may come from a transplant donor.

This chain links TRBV7-2 with TRBJ1-5; weak D call: TRBD1 (6 bases). V lost 2 bases, J lost 4 bases, and 12 bases lay in between. Germline assignment: CDR1 SGHTA and CDR2 FQGNSA. The CDR3 totals 15 residues. Here the CDR3 reads CASSLLGGTNQPQHF. The DNA for the CDR3 is TGTGCCAGCAGCTTATTAGGGGGGACTAATCAGCCCCAGCATTTT.

The chain employs TRBV30 and TRBJ2-1; the D gene is possibly TRBD2 (6 bases). Germline V lookup: CDR1 GTSNPN, CDR2 SVGIG (reference sequence). Trimming cost V 2 bases and J 6 bases, with 8 bases left between them. The CDR3 covers 12 residues. The CDR3 DNA reads as TGTGCCTGGAGTATGACTAGCAATGAGCAGTTCTTC. Its translation: CAWSMTSNEQFF. Supplemented by reference TRBV30 and TRBJ2-1, the full variable domain reads SQTIHQWPATLVQPVGSPLSLECTVEGTSNPNLYWYRQAAGRGLQLLFYSVGIGQISSEVPQNLSASRPQDRQFILSSKKLLLSDSGFYLCAWSMTSNEQFFGPGTRLTVL.

This clonotype was counted only a few times. The CDR3 coding sequence is TGTGCCAGCAGCTTAGAGCCCAGGGATGAGCAGTTCTTC. As protein: CASSLEPRDEQFF. V is TRBV7-2 and J is TRBJ2-1; D is perhaps TRBD1 (5 bases). The CDR3 spans 13 residues. V lost 1 base to trimming and J lost 8 bases, with 9 bases between them. In germline, CDR1 is SGHTA, CDR2 FQGNSA.

This clonotype was recorded at least ten times. The chain carries TRBV29-1 and TRBJ1-1; 7 nucleotides align to TRBD1. Unmatched junction bases numbered 6, after V lost 7 bases and J lost 1 base. The CDR3 runs 13 residues. Germline lookup yields CDR1 SQVTM and CDR2 ANQGSEA. CDR3 DNA: TGCAGCGCGGAGACAGGGACGAACACTGAAGCTTTCTTT. The encoded protein is CSAETGTNTEAFF.

This clonotype was observed a handful of times. The chain uses TRBV19 and TRBJ2-1; D is unclear. Germline V gene sequence: CDR1 LNHDA, CDR2 SQIVND (reference sequence). V lost 2 bases and J lost 0, with 11 bases in between. The CDR3 contains 16 residues. The CDR3 reads CASSIPPGSSYNEQFF. The CDR3 nucleotides read TGTGCCAGTAGTATACCGCCAGGATCCTCCTACAATGAGCAGTTCTTC.